This T cell receptor beta chain was retrieved from a study of cytomegalovirus exposure and HLA in healthy donors. The CDR3 is made up of 16 amino acids. The germline CDR1 and CDR2 sequences are SQVTM and ANQGSEA. The germline V and J ends were trimmed by 1 base and 0 bases, with 15 bases remaining between them. Unrecorded immune exposures were likely, despite nominal health at sampling. Study conclusions and caveats: Accurate prediction of HLA-A and HLA-B alleles (for most subjects) was reportedly achieved from TCR beta sequences.

Comments on this clone: No antigen is known for it.

The study ran its PCR with 60 Vbeta and 13 Jbeta primers. Original data processing: Later work found 65 million to 90 million unique TCR beta chains, with 9 million to 13 million shared. Libraries were prepared by immunoSEQ multiplex PCR; TCRdb keeps only in-frame clonotypes and omits some of them. V and J calls and clone size come straight from that table; D and trimming were deduced from the DNA. The sample holds 150,000 to 200,000 clones, approximately 80% seen once. The sample consisted of PBMCs. The chain links TRBV29-1 to TRBJ1-2, with D possibly TRBD1 on 5 matching bases. The TCR originated in a woman in her late teens or twenties in good health and CMV-seronegative. The CDR3 sequence: CSVEVWRGPTNYGYTF. CDR3 bases: TGCAGCGTTGAAGTATGGAGGGGTCCAACTAACTATGGCTACACCTTC.